This section outlines one T cell receptor (beta chain) sequence together with its context. The sample originates from a study of blood T cell repertoires in COVID-19. Study summary: Acute and convalescent COVID-19 specimens originated in the United States, Italy and Spain. T cells, B-cell-depleted T cells, or PBMCs provided the cDNA or gDNA that served as material.

Per the study methods: Using reference gene primer amplification, nucleated cell counts were estimated. TCRdb's table, derived via immunoSEQ multiplex PCR, lists solely in-frame clones and lacks some. The DNA was the basis for D and trimming; V, J and clone size are from that table. The data contain under 200,000 clones, 79% of them seen just once; the ten biggest clones take up around 5.4%. Enrollment of patients from Seattle took place during active infection, with longitudinal follow-up. Trimming removed 4 bases at V and 4 bases at J, with 11 bases between. Germline CDR1 reads LGHDT; CDR2 reads YNNKEL (reference sequence). The CDR3 is 13 amino acids.

This sequence was found in a woman in her 40s with COVID-19, enrolled during active disease. V gene TRBV3-1 (or the pseudogene TRBV3-2) combines with J gene TRBJ2-7, with a weak D call TRBD1 (6 bases). Sequencing was carried out using peripheral blood. The CDR3 DNA reads TGTGCCAGCAGCCCCTTCGGGACATACGAGCAGTACTTC. Translation: CASSPFGTYEQYF.